The following is a T cell receptor beta chain sequence with its context. Stated time point: late/post reinfection, 12 to 24 weeks after detection. Sorted cells were sequenced directly ex vivo without any in vitro expansion. This record comes from a study of memory CD8 T cells in hepatitis C reinfection. Study details: Between 12 and 24 weeks after reinfection detection, late samples were drawn.

Measured with immunoSEQ multiplex PCR; TCRdb has only the in-frame clones, and not every one. The sample lists 45,000 to 50,000 clones, 89% occurring once. Sequenced input: naive CD8+ T cells sorted from blood. This clonotype originated in a man between 18 and 29 years old with hepatitis C virus infection.

The CDR3 reads CASSPGLGLAGKSPDTQYF. The CDR3 nucleotides are TGTGCCAGCAGCCCGGGCCTGGGACTAGCGGGAAAGAGCCCAGATACGCAGTATTTT. The genes are TRBV7-9 and TRBJ2-3; TRBD2 matches 13 bases. The V and J ends lost 5 bases and 4 bases, in that order; junction bases with no gene match: 15. CDR3 length: 19 residues. Germline CDR1 is SEHNR and CDR2 is FQNEAQ (reference sequence).